This T cell receptor (beta chain) was captured in a study of cytomegalovirus exposure and HLA in healthy donors. Worth noting for this clone: Its antigen remains unidentified.

Study-level results: Exclusion applied to some V segments, including TRBV6-2 and TRBV6-3, as they were indistinguishable. An analysis was carried out later, and it reportedly showed fewer N-insertions in an Asian-associated ancestry cluster than the approximately 670-donor mean.

Germline V gives CDR1 SGHTA, CDR2 FQGTGA. The CDR3 runs 17 residues. With 0 bases clipped from V and 5 bases from J, the junction kept 10 bases outside the gene matches. The PCR had 60 Vbeta and 13 Jbeta primers. Assay used: immunoSEQ multiplex PCR; TCRdb lists only in-frame clones, some missing. This sample has 150,000 to 200,000 clones; approximately 71% occur once, and the top ten carry over 1.2%. The sequenced sample consisted of PBMCs. The chain recombines TRBV7-3 with TRBJ1-1, with 9 bases fitting TRBD1. This TCR was recovered from a girl aged 5-17 years in good health and CMV-seronegative. CDR3 region: CASSLTPPGTGRTEAFF. The CDR3 nucleotides read TGTGCCAGCAGCTTAACGCCCCCCGGGACAGGGAGGACTGAAGCTTTCTTT.